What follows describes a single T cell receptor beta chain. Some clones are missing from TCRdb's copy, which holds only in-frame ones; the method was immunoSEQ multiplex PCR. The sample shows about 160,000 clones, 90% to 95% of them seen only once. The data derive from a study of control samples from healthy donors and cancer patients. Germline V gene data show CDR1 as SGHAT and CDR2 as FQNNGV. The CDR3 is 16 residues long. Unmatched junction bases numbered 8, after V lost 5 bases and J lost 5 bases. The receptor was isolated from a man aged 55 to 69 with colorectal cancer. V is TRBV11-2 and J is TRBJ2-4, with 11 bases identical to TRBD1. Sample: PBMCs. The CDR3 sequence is CASSPPLGQGENIQYF. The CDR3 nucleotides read TGTGCCAGCAGCCCACCACTGGGACAGGGGGAAAACATTCAGTACTTC. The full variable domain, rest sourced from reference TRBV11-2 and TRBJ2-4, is EAGVAQSPRYKIIEKRQSVAFWCNPISGHATLYWYQQILGQGPKLLIQFQNNGVVDDSQLPKDRFSAERLKGVDSTLKIQPAKLEDSAVYLCASSPPLGQGENIQYFGAGTRLSVL.